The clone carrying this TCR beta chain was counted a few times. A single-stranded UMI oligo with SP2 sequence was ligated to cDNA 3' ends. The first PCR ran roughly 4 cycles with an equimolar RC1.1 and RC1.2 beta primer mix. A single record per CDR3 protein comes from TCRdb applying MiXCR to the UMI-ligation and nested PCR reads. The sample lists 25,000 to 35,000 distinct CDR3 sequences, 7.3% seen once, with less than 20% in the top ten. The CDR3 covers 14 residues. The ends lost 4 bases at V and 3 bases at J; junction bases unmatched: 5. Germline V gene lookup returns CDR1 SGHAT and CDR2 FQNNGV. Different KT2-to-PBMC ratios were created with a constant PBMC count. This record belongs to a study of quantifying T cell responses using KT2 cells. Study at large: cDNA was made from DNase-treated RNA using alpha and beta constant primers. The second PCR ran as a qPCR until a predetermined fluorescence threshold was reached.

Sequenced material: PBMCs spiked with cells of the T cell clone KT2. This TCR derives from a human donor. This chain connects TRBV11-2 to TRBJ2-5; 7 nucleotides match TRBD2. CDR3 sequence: CASSSPAGEETQYF. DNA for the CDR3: TGTGCCAGCAGCTCCCCGGCGGGAGAAGAGACCCAGTACTTC.